This section outlines one T cell receptor (beta chain) sequence together with its context. Its target is unknown. This entry is derived from a study of PD-L1 blockade in urothelial cancer. What went into each PCR as a spike was synthetic TCR analog templates. Sequenced by immunoSEQ multiplex PCR; TCRdb stores in-frame clones only, minus some. The sample records 41,000 or so clones, over 75% being singletons. Whole-study findings and limits: Tumor-associated clones in blood expanded more at 3 weeks in durable-benefit patients.

This specimen was PBMCs, taken around atezolizumab (anti-PD-L1) treatment. The sequence came from a man between 60 and 75 years old with urothelial cancer.

As DNA, the CDR3 is TGTGCCAGCAGCCCCCCGGGTCCCGCTGGAAACACCATATATTTT. It encodes CASSPPGPAGNTIYF. The rearrangement links TRBV7-6 to TRBJ1-3; no clear D gene. Trimming removed 5 bases at V and 2 bases at J, with 13 bases between. Per the germline V gene, CDR1 is SGHVS and CDR2 is FNYEAQ. The CDR3 is made up of 15 amino acids. Supplemented by reference TRBV7-6 and TRBJ1-3, the full variable domain reads GAGVSQSPRYKVTKRGQDVALRCDPISGHVSLYWYRQALGQGPEFLTYFNYEAQQDKSGLPNDRFSAERPEGSISTLTIQRTEQRDSAMYRCASSPPGPAGNTIYFGEGSWLTVV.